Below, 16 T cell receptor beta chains from the same sample are listed, as sequenced in a study of radiotherapy plus CTLA-4 blockade in lung cancer. Produced via immunoSEQ multiplex PCR; TCRdb's table is partial and in-frame only. Of more than 40,000 clones listed, 70% to 80% were seen once; the top ten hold around 10%. Source: peripheral blood, taken from a patient treated with radiotherapy plus ipilimumab. These receptors all stem from a human donor with non-small cell lung cancer who had stable disease on radiotherapy plus ipilimumab.

This rearrangement joins TRBV11-1 to TRBJ1-5, with D tentatively TRBD1 (6 bases). Germline CDR1 reads SGHAT; CDR2 reads FQDESV (reference sequence). CDR3 length: 15 residues. Trimming stripped 1 base from V and 4 bases from J, with 11 bases between. The CDR3 DNA reads TGTGCCAGCAGCTTAGACGGGGGACAAAATCAGCCCCAGCATTTT. Its protein product is CASSLDGGQNQPQHF.

The V gene is TRBV6-5, the J gene TRBJ1-3, with D possibly being TRBD1 (6 bases). The CDR3 has 15 amino acids. Trimming pared 6 bases from V and 0 bases from J, leaving 12 bases between. Per the germline V gene, CDR1 is MNHEY and CDR2 is SVGAGI. The CDR3 region is CASRQGRNSGNTIYF. CDR3 DNA: TGTGCCAGCAGGCAGGGGCGAAACTCTGGAAACACCATATATTTT.

V and J are TRBV7-3 and TRBJ2-1; 8 bases fit TRBD2. There are 14 residues in the CDR3. Germline loops: CDR1 SGHTA, CDR2 FQGTGA. The J segment lost 9 bases and the V segment lost 5 bases, leaving 9 bases of the junction unmatched. The CDR3 sequence: CASSPDSGGGEQFF. CDR3 nucleotide sequence: TGTGCCAGCAGCCCTGACAGCGGGGGCGGTGAGCAGTTCTTC.

The J gene is TRBJ1-2, the V gene TRBV2; TRBD1 agrees at 7 bases. CDR1 SNHLY and CDR2 FYNNEI come from the germline V gene. The CDR3 contains 14 residues. Germline trimming cut 4 bases from V and 7 bases from J; bases unmatched to any gene: 9. This CDR3 reads CASSVVGGLGGYTF. Written as DNA, the CDR3 is TGTGCCAGCAGTGTAGTAGGGGGCTTGGGTGGCTACACCTTC.

This clone has a handful of counts. The chain combines TRBV5-6 with TRBJ1-4, with unresolved D. Germline-derived CDR1 and CDR2 are SGHDT and YYEEEE. V was shortened by 7 bases and J by 8 bases, with 21 bases between the two germline ends. This CDR3 contains 15 residues. CDR3 nucleotide sequence: TGTGCCAGCCGCCGCCAGACGCTGGGTGGAGAAAAACTGTTTTTT. Translating it yields CASRRQTLGGEKLFF.

The V call is TRBV28, the J call TRBJ2-7; 9 bases fit TRBD1. Per germline, CDR1 MDHEN and CDR2 SYDVKM. The trim removed 4 bases at V and 0 bases at J, leaving 4 bases unmatched. This CDR3 is 15 amino acids long. CDR3 in amino acids: CASSYTGGPSYEQYV. The CDR3 bases are TGTGCCAGCAGTTATACAGGGGGCCCCTCCTACGAGCAGTACGTC.

This chain connects TRBV13 to TRBJ1-2; 7 bases line up with TRBD1. V lost 5 bases and J lost 4; bases outside the gene matches: 10. The germline V gene encodes CDR1 PRHDT and CDR2 FYEKMQ (reference sequence). The CDR3 has 15 amino acids. The CDR3 coding sequence is TGTGCCAGCAGCGTCCGGGACAGCGGATTCTATGGCTACACCTTC. Translated, it gives CASSVRDSGFYGYTF.

This clone has just a few counts. The chain couples TRBV19 to TRBJ1-5; 8 bases match TRBD1. The J segment lost 4 bases and the V segment lost 9 bases, leaving 11 bases of the junction unmatched. The CDR3 is 15 residues long. Germline-derived CDR1 and CDR2 are LNHDA and SQIVND (reference sequence). CDR3 bases: TGTGCCAGCCAACACAGGGGGGGGCAGAATCAGCCCCAGCATTTT. Residues: CASQHRGGQNQPQHF. The full variable domain, with the rest looked up from reference TRBV19 and TRBJ1-5, is DGGITQSPKYLFRKEGQNVTLSCEQNLNHDAMYWYRQDPGQGLRLIYYSQIVNDFQKGDIAEGYSVSREKKESFPLTVTSAQKNPTAFYLCASQHRGGQNQPQHFGDGTRLSIL.

J is TRBJ1-5 and V is TRBV7-9; tentative D call: TRBD1 (6 bases). The CDR3 consists of 14 residues. Germline V gene data show CDR1 as SEHNR and CDR2 as FQNEAQ (reference sequence). V dropped 3 bases and J dropped 4 bases, with 10 bases sitting between them. CDR3 sequence (DNA): TGTGCCAGCAGCTTTGGACAGACTAATCAGCCCCAGCATTTT. Its translation is CASSFGQTNQPQHF.

V usage is TRBV5-4 and J usage is TRBJ2-5, with D possibly TRBD2 on 6 matching bases. V was shortened by 0 bases and J by 1 base, with 13 bases between the two germline ends. The germline V gene has CDR1 SGHNT and CDR2 YYREEE (reference sequence). The CDR3 spans 16 residues. CDR3 sequence: CASSLGVGGTQETQYF. CDR3 nucleotide sequence: TGTGCCAGCAGCTTGGGAGTGGGGGGAACCCAAGAGACCCAGTACTTC.

This clone was counted a single time. The chain links TRBV2 to TRBJ1-4, with 8 bases identical to TRBD1. CDR1 and CDR2 from the germline V gene are SNHLY and FYNNEI. This CDR3 is 16 amino acids long. Trimming took 6 bases from V and 0 from J; bases not matched to a gene: 6. CDR3: CASRETGVATNEKLFF. As DNA, the CDR3 is TGTGCCAGCAGGGAGACAGGGGTGGCAACTAATGAAAAACTGTTTTTT. Using reference TRBV2 and TRBJ1-4 for the parts outside the CDR3, the full variable domain is EPEVTQTPSHQVTQMGQEVILRCVPISNHLYFYWYRQILGQKVEFLVSFYNNEISEKSEIFDDQFSVERPDGSNFTLKIRSTKLEDSAMYFCASRETGVATNEKLFFGSGTQLSVL.

The chain carries TRBV9 and TRBJ1-2; D gene uncertain. The CDR3 extends over 15 amino acids. Germline CDR1 is SGDLS and CDR2 is YYNGEE. Trimming removed 0 bases at V and 8 bases at J, with 17 bases between. The CDR3 reads CASSVDIGNNRGYTF. The DNA for the CDR3 is TGTGCCAGCAGCGTAGACATAGGGAATAATCGGGGCTACACCTTC.

The V gene is TRBV7-2, the J gene TRBJ2-5; D unresolved. Between the trimmed V and J ends, which lost 2 bases and 4 bases, there was a span of 5 bases. The CDR3 runs 12 residues. Germline V gene lookup returns CDR1 SGHTA and CDR2 FQGNSA. CDR3 nucleotide sequence: TGTGCCAGCAGCTTATTCGGAGAGACCCAGTACTTC. It specifies CASSLFGETQYF.

The chain combines TRBV4-1 with TRBJ1-5; D is unclear. This CDR3 has 15 amino acids. Per the germline V gene, CDR1 is MGHRA and CDR2 is YSYEKL. Trimming took 2 bases from V and 3 from J, leaving 11 bases between them. The CDR3 DNA sequence: TGCGCCAGCAGCCAAATTGCGGAGAACAATCAGCCCCAGCATTTT. Translation: CASSQIAENNQPQHF.

CDR3 protein: CASSLGKGTEAFF. In nucleotides, the CDR3 is TGTGCCAGCAGCTTAGGAAAGGGCACTGAAGCTTTCTTT. The chain uses TRBV7-9 and TRBJ1-1; D remains unclear. Trimming shortened V by 1 base and J by 4 bases, and 7 bases separated the two germline ends. Germline V gene data show CDR1 as SEHNR and CDR2 as FQNEAQ (reference sequence). The CDR3 covers 13 residues.

The table lists this clone with a few counts. The chain is built from TRBV7-2 and TRBJ1-5, with 9 bases fitting TRBD1. J was trimmed by 6 bases and V by 3 bases; bases with no gene match: 6. CDR3 length: 15 residues. Germline loops: CDR1 SGHTA, CDR2 FQGNSA. CDR3 coding DNA: TGTGCCAGCAGCTTCCAGGACAGGGGCGTTCAGCCCCAGCATTTT. This translates into CASSFQDRGVQPQHF.